The 18 T cell receptor beta chains below all came from one sample that was sequenced in a study of OX40 agonist ivuxolimab in advanced cancers. Sequencing used immunoSEQ multiplex PCR; TCRdb keeps in-frame clones, though not all of them. In the table there are more than 50,000 clones, 84% of which are singletons. The source material was CD4+ or CD8+ T cells sorted from blood, sampled in a trial of the OX40 agonist ivuxolimab. The source of these receptors is an adult with an advanced solid tumor such as melanoma, head and neck, liver or kidney cancer.

The chain links TRBV5-5 to TRBJ2-7, with D possibly TRBD1 on 5 matching bases. Trimming cost V 0 bases and J 2 bases, with 9 bases left between them. The CDR3 is 14 amino acids. The germline V gene encodes CDR1 SGHKS and CDR2 YYEKEE (reference sequence). CDR3 nucleotide sequence: TGTGCCAGCAGCTTGGGGCCAGGGACCTACGAGCAGTACTTC. Translation gives CASSLGPGTYEQYF.

The genes are TRBV29-1 and TRBJ1-5; tentative D call: TRBD1 (5 bases). The CDR3 extends over 14 amino acids. CDR1 SQVTM and CDR2 ANQGSEA come from the germline V gene. V was pared by 5 bases and J by 6 bases, with 17 bases between. The CDR3 sequence: CSVRDYDRLQPQHF. CDR3 DNA: TGCAGCGTTAGAGATTATGACAGACTTCAGCCCCAGCATTTT. Full variable domain (missing parts from reference TRBV29-1 and TRBJ1-5): SAVISQKPSRDICQRGTSLTIQCQVDSQVTMMFWYRQQPGQSLTLIATANQGSEATYESGFVIDKFPISRPNLTFSTLTVSNMSPEDSSIYLCSVRDYDRLQPQHFGDGTRLSIL.

The rearrangement uses TRBV5-4 and TRBJ2-7, with D possibly matching TRBD1 (5 bases). Germline lookup yields CDR1 SGHNT and CDR2 YYREEE (reference sequence). Trimming left V 4 bases short and J 7 bases short, with 21 bases between. This CDR3 contains 15 residues. CDR3 region: CASSPGHKPLWEQYF. The CDR3, as DNA: TGTGCCAGCAGCCCAGGACACAAACCTCTCTGGGAGCAGTACTTC.

The V and J genes are TRBV10-3 and TRBJ2-7; 9 nucleotides line up with TRBD2. After removal of 2 bases from V and 6 bases from J, the junction contained 5 bases not matched to a gene. The V gene's germline CDR1 is ENHRY and CDR2 SYGVKD. The length of the CDR3 is 14 residues. CDR3 protein: CAISEPAGGGEQYF. For the CDR3, the DNA is TGTGCCATCAGTGAGCCCGCGGGGGGGGGCGAGCAGTACTTC.

This clone is labeled as medium-sized. The V call is TRBV19, the J call TRBJ1-2; D is perhaps TRBD1 (6 bases). V was pared by 5 bases and J by 4 bases, with 11 bases between. Germline V gene data show CDR1 as LNHDA and CDR2 as SQIVND (reference sequence). The CDR3 has 13 residues. Here the CDR3 DNA reads TGTGCCAGTAGTCTCAGGGACACCTATGGCTACACCTTC. Translating it yields CASSLRDTYGYTF.

The chain links TRBV29-1 to TRBJ1-1, with 8 bases fitting TRBD1. Unmatched junction bases numbered 9, after V lost 8 bases and J lost 1 base. The CDR3 length is 14 residues. The germline CDR1 and CDR2 sequences are SQVTM and ANQGSEA. The CDR3 is CSTDRGGTNTEAFF. The CDR3 bases are TGCAGCACAGACAGGGGCGGTACGAACACTGAAGCTTTCTTT.

In this sample, this clone turned up a few times. This chain links TRBV7-9 with TRBJ1-4; 7 positions match TRBD1. Germline loops: CDR1 SEHNR, CDR2 FQNEAQ (reference sequence). The CDR3 extends over 15 amino acids. The V segment lost 5 bases and the J segment 5 bases; nucleotides outside the gene matches: 8. Here the CDR3 DNA reads TGTGCCAGCAGCACCCGACAGGGTACAAATGAAAAACTGTTTTTT. Translating gives CASSTRQGTNEKLFF.

V is TRBV29-1 and J is TRBJ2-3; D is unresolved. V was pared by 2 bases and J by 4 bases, with 10 bases between. CDR1 SQVTM and CDR2 ANQGSEA come from the germline V gene. The CDR3 length is 13 residues. CDR3 nucleotides: TGCAGCGTTGAATTGGAGTCCGCAGATACGCAGTATTTT. Its protein is CSVELESADTQYF.

The chain is built from TRBV5-4 and TRBJ1-4; 7 positions match TRBD1. V dropped 1 base and J dropped 4; count of bases not matched to a gene: 1. Germline CDR1 reads SGHNT; CDR2 reads YYREEE (reference sequence). The CDR3 is 14 residues long. The chain's CDR3 is CASSLQGVNEKLFF. CDR3 nucleotides: TGTGCCAGCAGCTTGCAGGGGGTTAATGAAAAACTGTTTTTT.

The chain couples TRBV6-1 to TRBJ2-5; unclear D gene. Germline loops: CDR1 MNHNS, CDR2 SASEGT. The CDR3 loop spans 11 amino acids. Trimming removed 5 bases at V and 4 bases at J, with 5 bases between. This CDR3 reads CASSYGETQYF. Written as DNA, the CDR3 is TGTGCCAGCAGTTACGGAGAGACCCAGTACTTC.

The chain employs TRBV10-3 and TRBJ2-5; D is uncertain. The germline V gene encodes CDR1 ENHRY and CDR2 SYGVKD. The CDR3 runs 12 residues. Trimming shortened V by 8 bases and J by 1 base, and 8 bases separated the two germline ends. The CDR3 bases are TGTGCCATCTCAGAAACCCAAGAGACCCAGTACTTC. Translation: CAISETQETQYF.

The CDR3 here is CASSIFGQPNQPQHF. The CDR3 bases are TGTGCCAGTAGTATATTCGGACAGCCCAATCAGCCCCAGCATTTT. The rearrangement links TRBV19 to TRBJ1-5; maybe TRBD1 (6 bases). In germline, CDR1 is LNHDA, CDR2 SQIVND (reference sequence). With 2 bases removed from V and 3 bases from J, the gap between germline ends came to 11 bases. The CDR3 loop spans 15 amino acids.

As for this clone: Compared with germline, one end of the junction differs, possibly owing to a read error. V is TRBV10-3 and J is TRBJ1-5; D may be TRBD1 (5 bases). Germline CDR1 is ENHRY and CDR2 is SYGVKD. The CDR3 is 16 residues long. The DNA for the CDR3 is TGTGCCAGCAGTTACCCGACAGCTTATAGCAATCAGCCCCAGCATTTT. Its translation: CASSYPTAYSNQPQHF.

In this sample, this clone turned up once. The chain joins TRBV5-4 to TRBJ1-5, with D unclear. CDR3 length: 15 residues. V was pared by 2 bases and J by 5 bases, with 14 bases between. Germline CDR1 is SGHNT and CDR2 is YYREEE (reference sequence). The CDR3, as DNA: TGTGCCAGCAGCTTTTGGGGTGACTTCGATCAGCCCCAGCATTTT. Its translation is CASSFWGDFDQPQHF.

The V and J genes are TRBV2 and TRBJ1-5; the D gene is possibly TRBD1 (5 bases). Trimming shortened V by 2 bases and J by 11 bases, and 10 bases separated the two germline ends. Germline loops: CDR1 SNHLY, CDR2 FYNNEI. The CDR3 is 12 residues long. The CDR3 is CASSERGAAQHF. In DNA form, the CDR3 reads TGTGCCAGCAGTGAACGAGGGGCGGCCCAGCATTTT. The whole variable domain, remainder taken from reference TRBV2 and TRBJ1-5, is EPEVTQTPSHQVTQMGQEVILRCVPISNHLYFYWYRQILGQKVEFLVSFYNNEISEKSEIFDDQFSVERPDGSNFTLKIRSTKLEDSAMYFCASSERGAAQHFGDGTRLSIL.

This rearrangement joins TRBV27 to TRBJ2-1; 8 nucleotides match TRBD1. The CDR3 spans 16 residues. V gave up 4 bases and J gave up 8 bases; unmatched junction bases: 13. Germline V lookup: CDR1 MNHEY, CDR2 SMNVEV (reference sequence). CDR3 nucleotide sequence: TGTGCCAGCAGTTCAACCCCCCGGACAGGGTCCTATGAGCAGTTCTTC. This encodes CASSSTPRTGSYEQFF.

This sequence joins TRBV28 and TRBJ1-5; tentatively, D is TRBD1 (5 bases). The CDR3 totals 18 residues. The germline gives CDR1 MDHEN, CDR2 SYDVKM. Trimming stripped 3 bases from V and 1 base from J, with 19 bases between. DNA of the CDR3: TGTGCCAGCAGTTTGGGGCAGACCGGAAGGGCAAGCAATCAGCCCCAGCATTTT. Protein product: CASSLGQTGRASNQPQHF.

This chain connects TRBV27 to TRBJ2-1, with unresolved D. The CDR3 extends over 18 amino acids. CDR1 and CDR2 (germline): MNHEY, SMNVEV (reference sequence). Trimming pared 6 bases from V and 0 bases from J, leaving 21 bases between. Written as DNA, the CDR3 is TGTGCCAGCAGCTTTTTGCCTTCAAGAGATATCTCCTACAATGAGCAGTTCTTC. Amino acids: CASSFLPSRDISYNEQFF.